This T cell receptor beta chain was sequenced during a study of blood T cell repertoires in COVID-19. Study context: PBMCs, B-cell-depleted T cells, or T cells provided the cDNA or gDNA that made up the material.

This clone turned up a few times. Original processing methods: Estimated nucleated cell counts came from reference gene primer amplification. Measured with immunoSEQ multiplex PCR; TCRdb has only the in-frame clones, and not every one. Clonal size and the V and J genes are those of that table, whereas D and trimming came from the DNA. The table has fewer than 30,000 clones, around 72% seen once. The CDR3 is 17 residues long. V trimming: 10 bases; J trimming: 7 bases; junction bases outside the gene matches: 20. Per the germline V gene, CDR1 is MNHEY and CDR2 is SMNVEV (reference sequence). J is TRBJ2-7 and V is TRBV27; TRBD1 matches 12 bases. The TCR was taken from a boy aged 2 to 10 with active or convalescent COVID-19. The sequencing input was peripheral blood. CDR3 sequence (DNA): TGTGCCACCCTCAGAAACCAAGGGACAGGGGGCTTTGGAGAGCAGTACTTC. Protein sequence: CATLRNQGTGGFGEQYF.